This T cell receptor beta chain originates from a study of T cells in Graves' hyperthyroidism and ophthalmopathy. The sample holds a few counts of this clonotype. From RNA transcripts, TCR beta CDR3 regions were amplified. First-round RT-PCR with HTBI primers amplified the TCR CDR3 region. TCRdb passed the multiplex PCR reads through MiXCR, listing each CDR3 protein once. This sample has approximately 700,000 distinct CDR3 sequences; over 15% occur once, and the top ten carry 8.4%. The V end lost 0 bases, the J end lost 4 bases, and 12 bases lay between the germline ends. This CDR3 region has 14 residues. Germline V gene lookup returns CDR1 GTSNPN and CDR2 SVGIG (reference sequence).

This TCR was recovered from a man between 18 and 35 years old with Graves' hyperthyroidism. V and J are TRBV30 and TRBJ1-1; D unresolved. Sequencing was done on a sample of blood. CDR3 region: CAWSVSRLGTEAFF. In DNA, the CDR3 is TGTGCCTGGAGTGTTTCCAGATTGGGCACTGAAGCTTTCTTT.